The clone carrying this TCR beta chain was counted many times. Its specificity is not known. The germline V gene has CDR1 SGHRS and CDR2 YFSETQ. The CDR3 covers 14 residues. Trimming pared 0 bases from V and 0 bases from J, leaving 7 bases between. The record originates from a study of T cells after yellow fever vaccination. Generation of TCR cDNA used 5'RACE template switching (which added a universal primer site and UMIs). MiXCR was run by TCRdb on the 5' RACE reads, yielding one entry per CDR3 protein. The data show more than 65,000 distinct CDR3 sequences, under 6.5% seen once. Study results and caveats: Researchers report a weaker secondary response that nonetheless peaked faster, day 5 versus 15. Contaminating bulk clonotypes could be abundant in FACS-sorted repertoires. The booster response re-showed most primary clones: approximately 95% CD4, approximately 85% CD8.

The genes are TRBV5-1 and TRBJ2-7; D gene unclear. The sequences come from CD4+ T cells sorted from PBMCs, collected less than 16 days after the first yellow fever vaccination. This TCR was recovered from a man aged 18 to 35 who received the YFV17D yellow fever vaccine. The CDR3 is CASSLGPASYEQYV. DNA for the CDR3: TGCGCCAGCAGCTTGGGGCCGGCCTCCTACGAGCAGTACGTC.